This TCR beta chain was identified in a study of blood T cell repertoires in COVID-19. Germline CDR1 reads MDHEN; CDR2 reads SYDVKM. Trimming removed 6 bases at V and 6 bases at J, with 18 bases between. The CDR3 consists of 15 residues. Profiling relied on immunoSEQ multiplex PCR, and the TCRdb table lists in-frame clones only, not all of them. Here the sample spans 250,000 or so clones, about 83% being singletons. The TCR sequence derives from a woman aged 40 to 50 who had been exposed to COVID-19. The sample taken for sequencing was PBMCs or T cells enriched from blood (not recorded which). This chain uses TRBV28 with TRBJ1-5; weak D call: TRBD1 (5 bases). CDR3 sequence reads: CASSIVGVLSQPQHF. CDR3 sequence (DNA): TGTGCCAGCAGCATCGTAGGGGTCCTCAGTCAGCCCCAGCATTTT.